This TCR beta chain was profiled in a study of T cells after posttransplantation cyclophosphamide (dated by TCRdb to between 2015 and 2016). As for the study more broadly: The study tracked T cell repertoire reconstitution by TRB sequencing after myeloablative bone marrow transplantation using posttransplantation cyclophosphamide as GVHD prophylaxis. Antigen receptor sequencing was done on samples from about 40 PTCy-treated patients and from 15 to 20 related bone marrow donors of those patients. Blood from every one of the approximately 36 PTCy patients who had 1-year posttransplant specimens underwent TRB sequencing. Up to 3 additional blood samples from 2 to 5.2 years after transplant were also TRB-sequenced in 3 patients, as was pretransplant blood from 4 patients. Because TRA and TRB clonality correlated tightly in 8 to 10 samples, the subsequent TCR analyses were limited to TRB only. Public TRB sequences were compared against a database of over 3,600 sequences linked to responses to pathogens, tumor antigens, self-antigens and alloantigens. What the study reported, not specific to this receptor: The TRB repertoires of T cells infiltrating skin or the GI tract showed only limited overlap with the TRB repertoires found in blood. Donor-recipient similarity was low at 1-2 months but rose over the first year, and later blood repertoires were often dominated by donor CD8+ memory clones. Across about 49 patients, TRB clonality was highly associated with recipient CMV seropositivity and CMV reactivation, and PTCy diversity was similar to diversity in CNI/methotrexate controls.

Reading from cysteine to phenylalanine, the CDR3 counts 12 amino acids. Solely the CDR3 DNA is kept, with 36 bases framed from the first base. The junction shows trimming of 5 bases on V and 5 bases on J, plus 9 bases between the germline ends. Per the germline V gene, MGHDK is the CDR1 and SYGVNS is the CDR2. Genomic DNA was used for TRB sequencing, which was performed with the immunoSEQ assay at survey resolution or with the hsTCRB kit. Concerning the study's data processing: The immunoSEQ software was used for initial read processing, and the LymphoSeq R package was used for repertoire analyses. Clonality was calculated as 1 minus normalized Shannon entropy, and the Gini coefficient was also calculated for each TRB dataset. To infer phenotypes in unsorted samples, TRB sequences from sorted subsets of the recipient or donor were mapped onto the unsorted samples of the same recipient. As stored in TCRdb, this immuneACCESS dataset retains in-frame rearrangements with V and J assigned. A fraction of the clones does not appear; measured against another copy, unresolved V genes explain less than half of the discrepancy, and the remainder lacks a known reason. From that table come the V and J calls and clone size; the DNA was used to work out D and trimming. In this sample the table shows tens of thousands of clones, roughly 78% of which occur a single time. Clones ranked in the top ten supply 7.5% to 9.5% of the sample.

According to the study, the label for this sample's treatment or condition signals: high-dose cyclophosphamide on days +3 and +4 as single-agent GVHD prophylaxis. Patients in the PTCy group got busulfan and fludarabine conditioning, a marrow graft from a related or unrelated donor, and cyclophosphamide on days +3 and +4. PTCy-treated patients came from a prospective multi-institutional clinical trial. Mononuclear cells from peripheral blood and bone marrow were separated by Ficoll-Hypaque density centrifugation and then cryopreserved. Sorting of CD4+ and CD8+ T cells, including naive and memory subsets, was performed by FACS on a FACSAria II. A note on this clone: Its cognate antigen has yet to be identified. The sample holds no much larger clone one base away, and base qualities are not on file.

The TCR originated in a female patient aged 40-49 years who received an allogeneic stem cell transplant from a related donor, was CMV-positive, and had no GVHD. Following a transplant, a fraction of the T cells may be traceable to the graft donor. The chain was built from TRBV25-1 and TRBJ2-5; the best D guess is TRBD2, with 6 bases matching. The sample was CD4+ T cells sorted from blood, taken around 2,000 days after a stem cell transplant with posttransplant cyclophosphamide. The DNA sequence is TGTGCCAGCAGTAGGGACTGGGAGACCCAGTACTTC. Translated, it reads CASSRDWETQYF.